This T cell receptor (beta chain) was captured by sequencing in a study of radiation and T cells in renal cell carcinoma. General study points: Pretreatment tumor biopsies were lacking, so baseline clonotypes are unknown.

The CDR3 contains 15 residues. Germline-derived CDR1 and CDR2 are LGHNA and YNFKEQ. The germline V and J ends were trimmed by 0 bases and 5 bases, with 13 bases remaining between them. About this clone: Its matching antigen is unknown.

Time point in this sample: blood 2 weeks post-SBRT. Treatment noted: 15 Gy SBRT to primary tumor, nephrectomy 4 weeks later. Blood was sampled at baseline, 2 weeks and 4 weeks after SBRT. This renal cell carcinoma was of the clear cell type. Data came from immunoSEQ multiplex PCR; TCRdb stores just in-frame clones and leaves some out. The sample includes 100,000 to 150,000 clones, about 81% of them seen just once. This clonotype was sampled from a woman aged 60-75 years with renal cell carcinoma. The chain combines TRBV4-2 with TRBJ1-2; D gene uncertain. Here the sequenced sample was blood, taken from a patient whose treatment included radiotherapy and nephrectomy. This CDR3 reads CASSQDSSPDYGYTF. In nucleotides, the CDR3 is TGTGCCAGCAGCCAAGATTCGAGTCCTGATTATGGCTACACCTTC.